Below, one TCR beta chain is given with its context. The antigen is undetermined. Germline lookup yields CDR1 SGHTA and CDR2 FQGNSA. The CDR3 covers 15 residues. The data stem from a study of blood T cells in healthy people across ages. Whole-study findings and limits: Those diversity estimates obtained from one million T cells were thought to be underestimates.

For the second PCR, which ran for roughly 7 to 11 cycles, a sample-barcoded 5' primer and a J-beta primer mix were used. Each CDR3 protein gets one entry after TCRdb re-called the 5' RACE reads with MiXCR. The table includes over 1,500,000 distinct CDR3 sequences, less than 50% detected once. The sequence came from a woman in her thirties or forties in good health. Material: blood. V usage is TRBV7-2 and J usage is TRBJ2-5; no firm D call. The end of the DNA aligns better with TRBJ2-7, so the J call may be wrong. CDR3 bases: TGTGCCAGCAGCTTAGGAGTGGGGATCAACTACGAGCAGTACTTC. It is translated as CASSLGVGINYEQYF.